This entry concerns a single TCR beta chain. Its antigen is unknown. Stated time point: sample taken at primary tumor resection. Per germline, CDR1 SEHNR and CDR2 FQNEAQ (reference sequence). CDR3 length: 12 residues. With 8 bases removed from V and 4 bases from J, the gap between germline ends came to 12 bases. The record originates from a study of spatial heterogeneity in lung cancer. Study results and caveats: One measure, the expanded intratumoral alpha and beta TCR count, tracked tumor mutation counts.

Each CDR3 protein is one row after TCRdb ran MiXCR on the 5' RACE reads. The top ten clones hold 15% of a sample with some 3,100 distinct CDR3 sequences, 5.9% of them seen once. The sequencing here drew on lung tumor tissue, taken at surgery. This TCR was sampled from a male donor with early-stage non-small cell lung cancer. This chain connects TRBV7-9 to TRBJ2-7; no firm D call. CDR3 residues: CASSRQTYEQYF. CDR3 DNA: TGTGCCAGCTCCCGGCAGACGTACGAGCAGTACTTC. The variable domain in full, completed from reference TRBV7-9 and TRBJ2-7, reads DTGVSQNPRHKITKRGQNVTFRCDPISEHNRLYWYRQTLGQGPEFLTYFQNEAQLEKSRLLSDRFSAERPKGSFSTLEIQRTEQGDSAMYLCASSRQTYEQYFGPGTRLTVT.